This T cell receptor beta chain was found in a study of blood T cell repertoires in COVID-19. Looking at the study overall: PBMCs, B-cell-depleted T cells, or T cells were the source of the cDNA or gDNA that made up the material.

The CDR3 loop spans 16 amino acids. The V and J ends lost 6 bases and 5 bases, in that order; junction bases with no gene match: 14. Germline CDR1 is PRHDT and CDR2 is FYEKMQ (reference sequence). As handled by the study authors: Amplification of reference gene primers provided the estimated nucleated cell counts. Sequencing was performed with immunoSEQ multiplex PCR; in TCRdb, only in-frame clones are kept and a portion is missing. D and trimming come from the DNA, and the V and J calls and clone size come from that table. The repertoire holds over 200,000 clones, roughly 86% seen once, with roughly 2.5% in the top ten.

Sequencing used peripheral blood. The TCR sequence derives from a woman between 55 and 75 years old with acute or convalescent COVID-19. The J gene is TRBJ2-5, the V gene TRBV13, with TRBD1 matching 8 bases. Written as DNA, the CDR3 is TGTGCCAGCAGTACCCGGACAGGGAACACCACTGAGACCCAGTACTTC. Translating gives CASSTRTGNTTETQYF.